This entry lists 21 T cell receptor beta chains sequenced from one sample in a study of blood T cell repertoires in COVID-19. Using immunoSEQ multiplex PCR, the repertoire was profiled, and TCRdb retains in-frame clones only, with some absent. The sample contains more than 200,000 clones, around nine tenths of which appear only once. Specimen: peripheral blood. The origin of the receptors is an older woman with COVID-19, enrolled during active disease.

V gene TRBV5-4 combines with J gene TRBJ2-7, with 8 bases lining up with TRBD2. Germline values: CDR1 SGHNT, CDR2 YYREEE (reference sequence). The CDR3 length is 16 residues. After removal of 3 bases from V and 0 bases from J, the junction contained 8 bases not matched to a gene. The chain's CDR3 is CASSSIGTRSSYEQYF. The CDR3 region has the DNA TGTGCCAGCAGCTCGATAGGGACTAGAAGCTCCTACGAGCAGTACTTC.

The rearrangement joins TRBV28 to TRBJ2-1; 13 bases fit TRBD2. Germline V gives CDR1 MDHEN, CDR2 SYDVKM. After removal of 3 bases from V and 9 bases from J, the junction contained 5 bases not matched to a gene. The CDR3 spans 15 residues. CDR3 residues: CASSLVTSGRVEQFF. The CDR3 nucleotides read TGTGCCAGCAGTTTGGTCACTAGCGGGAGGGTTGAGCAGTTCTTC. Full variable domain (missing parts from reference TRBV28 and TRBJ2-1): DVKVTQSSRYLVKRTGEKVFLECVQDMDHENMFWYRQDPGLGLRLIYFSYDVKMKEKGDIPEGYSVSREKKERFSLILESASTNQTSMYLCASSLVTSGRVEQFFGPGTRLTVL.

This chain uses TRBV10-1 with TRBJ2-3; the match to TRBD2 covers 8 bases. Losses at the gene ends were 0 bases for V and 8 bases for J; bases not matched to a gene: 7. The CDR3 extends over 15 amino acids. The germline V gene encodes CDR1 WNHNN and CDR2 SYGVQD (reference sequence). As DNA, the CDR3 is TGCGCCAGCAGTGAGTCAAAAGCGGGAGTGGTTACGCAGTATTTT. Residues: CASSESKAGVVTQYF.

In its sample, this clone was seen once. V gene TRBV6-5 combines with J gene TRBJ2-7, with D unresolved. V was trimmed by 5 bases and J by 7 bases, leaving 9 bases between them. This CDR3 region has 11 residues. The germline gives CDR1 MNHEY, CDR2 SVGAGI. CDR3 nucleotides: TGTGCCAGCAGTAACCCACGGGAGCAGTACTTC. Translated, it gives CASSNPREQYF.

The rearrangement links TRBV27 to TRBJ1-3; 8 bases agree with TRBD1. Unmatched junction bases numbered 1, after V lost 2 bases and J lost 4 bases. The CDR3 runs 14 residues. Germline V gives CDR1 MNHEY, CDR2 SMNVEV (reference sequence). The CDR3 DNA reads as TGTGCCAGCAGTTTACGGGACAGGGGAAACACCATATATTTT. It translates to CASSLRDRGNTIYF.

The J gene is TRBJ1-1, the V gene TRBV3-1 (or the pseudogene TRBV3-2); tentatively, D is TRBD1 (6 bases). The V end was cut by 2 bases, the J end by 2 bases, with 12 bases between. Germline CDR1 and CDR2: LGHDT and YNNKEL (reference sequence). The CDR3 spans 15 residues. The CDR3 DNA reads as TGTGCCAGCAGCCAACCGACAGGAAGAAACACTGAAGCTTTCTTT. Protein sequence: CASSQPTGRNTEAFF.

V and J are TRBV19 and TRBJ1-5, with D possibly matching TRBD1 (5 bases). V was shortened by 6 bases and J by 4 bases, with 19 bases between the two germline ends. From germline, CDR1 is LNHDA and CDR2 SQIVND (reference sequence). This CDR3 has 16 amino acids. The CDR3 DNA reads TGTGCCAGTAGGAGTCCGGGGGGTTTACGAAATCAGCCCCAGCATTTT. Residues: CASRSPGGLRNQPQHF. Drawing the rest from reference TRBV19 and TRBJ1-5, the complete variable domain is DGGITQSPKYLFRKEGQNVTLSCEQNLNHDAMYWYRQDPGQGLRLIYYSQIVNDFQKGDIAEGYSVSREKKESFPLTVTSAQKNPTAFYLCASRSPGGLRNQPQHFGDGTRLSIL.

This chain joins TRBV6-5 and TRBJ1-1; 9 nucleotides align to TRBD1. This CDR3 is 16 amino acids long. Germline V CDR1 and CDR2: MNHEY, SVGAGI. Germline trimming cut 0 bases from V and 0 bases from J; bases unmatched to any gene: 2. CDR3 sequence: CASSYSTGGMNTEAFF. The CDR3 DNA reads TGTGCCAGCAGTTACTCGACAGGGGGAATGAACACTGAAGCTTTCTTT.

In DNA form, the CDR3 reads TGTGCCACCAGTGACCCCTCAGGTCCGGGACTAGCGGGAGCTGTATCCTACAATGAGCAGTTCTTC. Amino acid sequence: CATSDPSGPGLAGAVSYNEQFF. V and J are TRBV24-1 and TRBJ2-1, with 14 bases lining up with TRBD2. After removal of 4 bases from V and 1 base from J, the junction contained 17 bases not matched to a gene. CDR1 and CDR2 (germline): KGHDR, SFDVKD. This CDR3 has 22 residues.

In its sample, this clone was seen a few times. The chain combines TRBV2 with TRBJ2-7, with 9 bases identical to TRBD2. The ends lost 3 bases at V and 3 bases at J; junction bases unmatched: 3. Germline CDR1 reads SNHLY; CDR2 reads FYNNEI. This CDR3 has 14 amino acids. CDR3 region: CASSDQTSGYEQYF. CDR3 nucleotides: TGTGCCAGCAGTGACCAGACTAGCGGCTACGAGCAGTACTTC. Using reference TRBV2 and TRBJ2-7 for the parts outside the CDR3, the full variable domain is EPEVTQTPSHQVTQMGQEVILRCVPISNHLYFYWYRQILGQKVEFLVSFYNNEISEKSEIFDDQFSVERPDGSNFTLKIRSTKLEDSAMYFCASSDQTSGYEQYFGPGTRLTVT.

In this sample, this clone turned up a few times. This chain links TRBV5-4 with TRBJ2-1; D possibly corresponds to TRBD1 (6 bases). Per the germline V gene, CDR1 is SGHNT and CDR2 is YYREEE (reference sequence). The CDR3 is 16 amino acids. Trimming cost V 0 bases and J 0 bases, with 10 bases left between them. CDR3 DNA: TGTGCCAGCAGCTTGGCCACAGGGAGCTCCTACAATGAGCAGTTCTTC. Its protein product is CASSLATGSSYNEQFF.

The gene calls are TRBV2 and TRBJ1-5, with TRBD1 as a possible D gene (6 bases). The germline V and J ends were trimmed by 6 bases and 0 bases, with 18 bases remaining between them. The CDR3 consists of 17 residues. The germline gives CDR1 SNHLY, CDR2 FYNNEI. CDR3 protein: CASSPLRTAYSNQPQHF. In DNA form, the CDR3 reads TGTGCCAGCAGCCCCCTCCGGACAGCATATAGCAATCAGCCCCAGCATTTT. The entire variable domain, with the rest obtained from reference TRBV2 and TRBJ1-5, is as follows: EPEVTQTPSHQVTQMGQEVILRCVPISNHLYFYWYRQILGQKVEFLVSFYNNEISEKSEIFDDQFSVERPDGSNFTLKIRSTKLEDSAMYFCASSPLRTAYSNQPQHFGDGTRLSIL.

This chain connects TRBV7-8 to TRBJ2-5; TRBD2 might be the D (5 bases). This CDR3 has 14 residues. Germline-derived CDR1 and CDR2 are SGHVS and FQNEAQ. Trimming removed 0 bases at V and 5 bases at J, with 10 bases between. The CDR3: CASSLAPGGETQYF. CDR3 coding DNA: TGTGCCAGCAGCTTAGCCCCGGGCGGGGAGACCCAGTACTTC.

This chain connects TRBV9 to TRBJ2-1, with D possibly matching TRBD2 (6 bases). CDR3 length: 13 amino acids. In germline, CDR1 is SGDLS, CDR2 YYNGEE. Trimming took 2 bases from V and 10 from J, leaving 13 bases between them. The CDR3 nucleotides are TGTGCCAGCAGCGTGGTTCCTGGAGGGGAGCAGTTCTTC. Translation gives CASSVVPGGEQFF.

The CDR3 reads CASSYRTDTEAFF. The CDR3 region has the DNA TGTGCCAGCAGTTACCGGACAGACACTGAAGCTTTCTTT. J is TRBJ1-1 and V is TRBV6-6; weak D call: TRBD1 (6 bases). This CDR3 comprises 13 residues. Per germline, CDR1 MNHNY and CDR2 SVGAGI (reference sequence). Between the trimmed V and J ends, which lost 2 bases and 3 bases, there was a span of 7 bases.

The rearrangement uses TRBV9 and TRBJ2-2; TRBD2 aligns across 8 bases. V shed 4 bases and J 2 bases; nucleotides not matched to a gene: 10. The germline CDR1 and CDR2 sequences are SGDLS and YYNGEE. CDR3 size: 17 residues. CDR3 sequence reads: CASSSSMREVNTGELFF. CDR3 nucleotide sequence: TGTGCCAGCAGCTCCTCAATGCGGGAGGTTAACACCGGGGAGCTGTTTTTT.

In DNA form, the CDR3 reads TGTGCCAGCAGCCTCAAAGGGGGGGGCGGTAATGAGCAGTTCTTC. This translates into CASSLKGGGGNEQFF. The chain has TRBV14 and TRBJ2-1; a weak D match, TRBD2 (7 bases). In germline, CDR1 is SGHDN, CDR2 FVKESK. There are 15 residues in the CDR3. V shed 4 bases and J shed 7 bases, with 17 bases lying between them.

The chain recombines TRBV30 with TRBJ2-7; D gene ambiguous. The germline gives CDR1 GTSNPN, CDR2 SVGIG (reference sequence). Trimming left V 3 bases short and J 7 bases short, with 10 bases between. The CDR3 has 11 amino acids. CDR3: CAWSWSTEQYF. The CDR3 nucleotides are TGTGCCTGGAGCTGGAGTACGGAGCAGTACTTC.

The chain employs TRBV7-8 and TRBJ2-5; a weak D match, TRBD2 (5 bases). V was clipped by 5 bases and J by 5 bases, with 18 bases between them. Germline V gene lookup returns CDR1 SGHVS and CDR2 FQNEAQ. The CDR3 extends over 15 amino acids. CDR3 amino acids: CASSPNRQLGETQYF. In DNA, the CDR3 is TGTGCCAGCAGCCCCAATCGACAACTAGGGGAGACCCAGTACTTC.

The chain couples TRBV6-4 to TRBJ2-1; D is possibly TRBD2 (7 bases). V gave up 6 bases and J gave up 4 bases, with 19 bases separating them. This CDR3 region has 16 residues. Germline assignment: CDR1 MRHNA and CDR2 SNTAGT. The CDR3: CASSAQGRASYNEQFF. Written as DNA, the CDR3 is TGTGCCAGCAGCGCCCAGGGGAGGGCCTCGTACAATGAGCAGTTCTTC.

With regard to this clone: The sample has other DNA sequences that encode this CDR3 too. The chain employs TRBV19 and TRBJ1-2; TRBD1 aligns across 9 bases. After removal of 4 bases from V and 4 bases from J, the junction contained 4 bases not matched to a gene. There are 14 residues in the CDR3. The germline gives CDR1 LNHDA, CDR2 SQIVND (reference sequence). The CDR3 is CASSTGQGIYGYTF. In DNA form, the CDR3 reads TGTGCCAGTAGTACGGGACAGGGTATCTATGGCTACACCTTC.